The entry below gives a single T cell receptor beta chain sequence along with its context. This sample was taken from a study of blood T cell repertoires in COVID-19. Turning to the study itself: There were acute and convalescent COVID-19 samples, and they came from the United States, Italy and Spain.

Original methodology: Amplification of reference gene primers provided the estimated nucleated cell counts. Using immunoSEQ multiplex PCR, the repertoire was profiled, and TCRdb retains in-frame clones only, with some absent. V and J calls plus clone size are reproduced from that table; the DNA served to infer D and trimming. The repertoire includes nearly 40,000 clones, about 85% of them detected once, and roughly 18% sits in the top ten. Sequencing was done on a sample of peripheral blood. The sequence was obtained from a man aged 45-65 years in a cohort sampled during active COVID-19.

The CDR3 spells CASSPPRDRTMNTEAFF. The CDR3 DNA reads TGTGCCAGCAGCCCACCCCGGGACAGGACCATGAACACTGAAGCTTTCTTT. This chain joins TRBV7-2 and TRBJ1-1, with 8 bases that match TRBD1. CDR3 length equals 17 residues. Unmatched junction bases numbered 11, after V lost 5 bases and J lost 0 bases. From germline, CDR1 is SGHTA and CDR2 FQGNSA.